Following are 30 T cell receptor beta chains from one sample sequenced in a study of shared clonotypes between healthy human individuals. Sequenced by immunoSEQ multiplex PCR; TCRdb stores in-frame clones only, minus some. The sample lists roughly 890,000 clones, about 92% seen once, with approximately 25% in the top ten. The naive CD8 fraction comprised CD45RO-negative cells positively selected for CCR7 and excluded terminally differentiated effector memory CD45RA+ cells. Sequenced material: naive CD8+ T cells sorted from blood. The source of these receptors is a man under 40 in good health.

Regarding this clone: The identical CDR3 is also encoded by other nucleotide sequences in the sample. The CDR3 DNA follows: TGTGCCAGCAGCCCCGCCTCCTACGAGCAGTACTTC. Residues: CASSPASYEQYF. The chain has TRBV11-2 and TRBJ2-7, with D unresolved. This CDR3 is built from 12 residues. Germline CDR1 is SGHAT and CDR2 is FQNNGV. V gave up 5 bases and J gave up 0 bases, with 5 bases separating them.

This clone has just one count. This chain connects TRBV14 to TRBJ2-5, with TRBD2 identical over 7 bases. The V and J ends lost 0 bases and 1 base, in that order; junction bases with no gene match: 2. The CDR3 extends over 15 amino acids. Germline-derived CDR1 and CDR2 are SGHDN and FVKESK. The CDR3 here is CASSQDSGLQETQYF. The DNA of the CDR3 is TGTGCCAGCAGCCAAGATAGCGGGCTCCAAGAGACCCAGTACTTC.

This clone was counted between two and nine times. The chain links TRBV19 to TRBJ1-5; no reliable D call. The CDR3 totals 13 residues. Germline V gene lookup returns CDR1 LNHDA and CDR2 SQIVND (reference sequence). The V end was cut by 3 bases, the J end by 2 bases, with 5 bases between. CDR3 amino acids: CASSIYGNQPQHF. The CDR3 DNA sequence: TGTGCCAGTAGTATCTATGGCAATCAGCCCCAGCATTTT.

The chain combines TRBV19 with TRBJ2-1; no clear D gene. The germline V gene encodes CDR1 LNHDA and CDR2 SQIVND (reference sequence). V was pared by 4 bases and J by 5 bases, with 12 bases between. The CDR3 totals 14 residues. In DNA form, the CDR3 reads TGTGCCAGTAGTAGATACCCCCCTAACAATGAGCAGTTCTTC. It is translated as CASSRYPPNNEQFF.

The chain carries TRBV21-1 and TRBJ2-1; the D call in the table, TRBD1, was not verified against the DNA. TRBV21-1 is reported as a pseudogene. The CDR3 runs to 21 residues. In DNA form, the CDR3 reads TGTGCCAGTAGAGAGAGTTCTCAGGACAGGGGAAAGGGAGCCTCCTACAATGAGCAGTTCTTC. It translates to CASRESSQDRGKGASYNEQFF.

The V call is TRBV18, the J call TRBJ2-1, with 9 bases identical to TRBD1. V lost 3 bases to trimming and J lost 9 bases; unmatched junction nucleotides: 6. CDR1 is KGHSH and CDR2 is LQKENI in the germline V gene. The CDR3 has 14 residues. The CDR3 protein is CASSPRDRDSEQFF. The CDR3 DNA follows: TGTGCCAGCTCACCCCGGGACAGGGACTCTGAGCAGTTCTTC.

The rearrangement joins TRBV2 to TRBJ2-3; 10 bases line up with TRBD2. The CDR3 is 17 amino acids. With V trimmed by 2 bases and J by 2 bases, 7 bases remained unmatched. CDR1 is SNHLY, CDR2 FYNNEI, per germline. The CDR3 DNA sequence: TGTGCCAGCAGTGAATGGGAACTAGCGGGGACCACAGATACGCAGTATTTT. Its translation: CASSEWELAGTTDTQYF.

V is TRBV18 and J is TRBJ1-4; possibly TRBD1 for D (5 bases). V lost 0 bases, J lost 6 bases, and 17 bases lay in between. The germline CDR1 and CDR2 sequences are KGHSH and LQKENI. The CDR3 consists of 17 residues. The CDR3: CASSPPSLQEEDEKLFF. CDR3 in DNA: TGTGCCAGCTCACCACCTAGTCTACAGGAGGAGGATGAAAAACTGTTTTTT.

The chain employs TRBV4-1 and TRBJ1-1; D is undetermined. V dropped 0 bases and J dropped 0 bases, with 8 bases sitting between them. This CDR3 spans 15 amino acids. Germline loops: CDR1 MGHRA, CDR2 YSYEKL. CDR3 sequence reads: CASSQDHSMNTEAFF. The CDR3 DNA sequence: TGCGCCAGCAGCCAAGATCACAGTATGAACACTGAAGCTTTCTTT.

The chain has TRBV30 and TRBJ2-7; D is uncertain. The CDR3 is 14 residues long. Germline CDR1 reads GTSNPN; CDR2 reads SVGIG (reference sequence). The ends were cut back, 0 bases at V and 2 bases at J, with 11 bases in the middle. The CDR3 protein is CAWSVPDNAYEQYF. CDR3 sequence (DNA): TGTGCCTGGAGTGTACCAGACAATGCCTACGAGCAGTACTTC.

J is TRBJ2-5 and V is TRBV9, with D possibly TRBD1 on 6 matching bases. This CDR3 is built from 13 residues. Trimming took off 1 base at V and 2 bases at J, with 6 bases between the two ends. Germline V gene data show CDR1 as SGDLS and CDR2 as YYNGEE. The CDR3, as DNA: TGTGCCAGCAGCGTAACAGGGCAAGAGACCCAGTACTTC. It specifies CASSVTGQETQYF.

The V and J genes are TRBV9 and TRBJ1-2; D not resolved. Trimming removed 3 bases from V and 8 bases from J, with 8 bases in between. Germline CDR1 SGDLS, CDR2 YYNGEE. The length of the CDR3 is 11 residues. The CDR3 DNA is TGTGCCAGCAGCGCACTTTTGGGCTACACCTTC. Protein: CASSALLGYTF.

V is TRBV9 and J is TRBJ2-1; 11 positions agree with TRBD2. The CDR3 runs to 17 residues. Germline trimming cut 2 bases from V and 5 bases from J; bases unmatched to any gene: 9. Germline V gene sequence: CDR1 SGDLS, CDR2 YYNGEE. This CDR3 reads CASSVYGGTSGDNEQFF. In DNA form, the CDR3 reads TGTGCCAGCAGCGTGTACGGGGGGACTAGCGGAGACAATGAGCAGTTCTTC.

The rearrangement uses TRBV6-5 and TRBJ2-1, with 9 nucleotides matching TRBD1. V was pared by 6 bases and J by 3 bases, with 6 bases of the junction left unmatched. The CDR3 has 15 residues. Per the germline V gene, CDR1 is MNHEY and CDR2 is SVGAGI. The chain's CDR3 is CASSSGTGFYNEQFF. CDR3 nucleotides: TGTGCCAGCAGCTCCGGGACAGGGTTCTACAATGAGCAGTTCTTC.

This clone was counted only a few times. The same CDR3 is also encoded by other DNA sequences in this sample. J is TRBJ2-5 and V is TRBV6-6; unclear D gene. V was clipped by 3 bases and J by 5 bases, with 4 bases between them. Germline V gene lookup returns CDR1 MNHNY and CDR2 SVGAGI (reference sequence). CDR3 size: 11 residues. This CDR3 reads CASSYGETQYF. In DNA form, the CDR3 reads TGTGCCAGCAGTTATGGGGAGACCCAGTACTTC.

About this clone itself: The germline gene is not matched at one end of the junction; a read error may be the cause. CDR3 in amino acids: CASSLVGGAEQFF. The CDR3 DNA sequence: TGTGCTAGCAGCTTAGTTGGGGGGGCTGAGCAGTTCTTC. The genes are TRBV7-7 and TRBJ2-1; possible D gene TRBD2, 7 bases. Germline assignment: CDR1 SSHAT and CDR2 FNYEAQ (reference sequence). The CDR3 extends over 13 amino acids.

The rearrangement uses TRBV7-6 and TRBJ1-5, with 7 bases identical to TRBD1. With V trimmed by 7 bases and J by 6 bases, 12 bases remained unmatched. There are 15 residues in the CDR3. Per the germline V gene, CDR1 is SGHVS and CDR2 is FNYEAQ. The CDR3 DNA reads as TGTGCCAGCACCAGGTTCCAGGGGGGGGGTCAGCCCCAGCATTTT. Its protein product is CASTRFQGGGQPQHF.

This rearrangement joins TRBV9 to TRBJ2-7; D gene unclear. Germline-derived CDR1 and CDR2 are SGDLS and YYNGEE. The ends were cut back, 0 bases at V and 0 bases at J, with 7 bases in the middle. The CDR3 loop spans 14 amino acids. The CDR3 DNA is TGTGCCAGCAGCGTAGCTATCGACTCCTACGAGCAGTACTTC. This gives the protein CASSVAIDSYEQYF.

This chain joins TRBV5-1 and TRBJ2-7; no definite D call. CDR1 SGHRS and CDR2 YFSETQ come from the germline V gene. The germline V and J ends were trimmed by 0 bases and 2 bases, with 9 bases remaining between them. The CDR3 length is 14 residues. For the CDR3, the DNA is TGCGCCAGCAGCTTGGGGCACGCTACCTACGAGCAGTACTTC. Its protein is CASSLGHATYEQYF.

The genes are TRBV7-3 and TRBJ1-2; possibly TRBD1 for D (6 bases). Germline values: CDR1 SGHTA, CDR2 FQGTGA. V lost 5 bases to trimming and J lost 0 bases, with 19 bases between them. The CDR3 totals 17 residues. CDR3 bases: TGTGCCAGCAGCAAGATCGGGGGCCAGGCTTCTAACTATGGCTACACCTTC. Translating gives CASSKIGGQASNYGYTF.

The J gene is TRBJ1-3, the V gene TRBV4-3, with TRBD1 matching 12 bases. The CDR3 extends over 16 amino acids. Germline V gene data show CDR1 as LGHNA and CDR2 as YSLEER. After removal of 1 base from V and 4 bases from J, the junction contained 2 bases not matched to a gene. The CDR3 is CASSQGGTGGGNTIYF. CDR3 nucleotides: TGCGCCAGCAGCCAAGGAGGGACAGGGGGCGGAAACACCATATATTTT.

This clone is a singleton in its sample. V usage is TRBV19 and J usage is TRBJ2-1, with 13 nucleotides matching TRBD2. Looked up from germline, CDR1 is LNHDA and CDR2 is SQIVND (reference sequence). Germline trimming cut 5 bases from V and 0 bases from J; bases unmatched to any gene: 4. The CDR3 has 17 residues. The CDR3 sequence: CASSWTSGRDSYNEQFF. CDR3 in DNA: TGTGCCAGTAGTTGGACTAGCGGGAGAGACTCCTACAATGAGCAGTTCTTC.

The V and J genes are TRBV4-3 and TRBJ2-7; 8 bases fit TRBD2. V lost 0 bases to trimming and J lost 2 bases; unmatched junction nucleotides: 6. CDR1 is LGHNA, CDR2 YSLEER, per germline. The CDR3 has 16 amino acids. CDR3 sequence: CASSQDRGTRTYEQYF. The CDR3 DNA sequence: TGCGCCAGCAGCCAAGATCGCGGGACTAGGACCTACGAGCAGTACTTC.

The chain combines TRBV28 with TRBJ2-6; D is ambiguous. This CDR3 is built from 14 residues. In germline, CDR1 is MDHEN, CDR2 SYDVKM. Trimming stripped 2 bases from V and 0 bases from J, with 2 bases between. Here the CDR3 reads CASSLVSGANVLTF. The CDR3 bases are TGTGCCAGCAGTTTAGTCTCTGGGGCCAACGTCCTGACTTTC.

J is TRBJ2-3 and V is TRBV4-1; D not certain. Deletions cut 2 bases from V and 2 bases from J, with 11 bases between. CDR3 length: 15 amino acids. Germline V gene sequence: CDR1 MGHRA, CDR2 YSYEKL. The chain's CDR3 is CASSQQARNTDTQYF. The CDR3 DNA reads as TGCGCCAGCAGCCAACAAGCCCGTAACACAGATACGCAGTATTTT.

This chain uses TRBV28 with TRBJ1-3; no firm D call. Germline V gene lookup returns CDR1 MDHEN and CDR2 SYDVKM. The CDR3 contains 15 residues. Trimming removed 2 bases from V and 4 bases from J, with 12 bases in between. The CDR3 region is CASSLPGGIGNTIYF. CDR3 DNA: TGTGCCAGCAGTTTACCGGGAGGGATCGGAAACACCATATATTTT.

The chain couples TRBV21-1 to TRBJ2-2; TRBD2 reflects the table's D call only, with no check against the DNA. TRBV21-1 is described as a pseudogene. The CDR3 length is 17 residues. The CDR3 bases are TGTGCCAGCAGCCCCAAGACTAGCGGGAGCGGGGGCGGGGAGCTGTTTTTT. Translated, it gives CASSPKTSGSGGGELFF.

The chain couples TRBV28 to TRBJ2-5; 14 bases match TRBD2. CDR3 length: 15 amino acids. Germline V gene sequence: CDR1 MDHEN, CDR2 SYDVKM. V shed 5 bases, J shed 4 bases, and the junction held 3 bases outside the gene matches. The CDR3 protein is CASSRGLAGGETQYF. CDR3 nucleotides: TGTGCCAGCAGTCGAGGACTAGCGGGAGGAGAGACCCAGTACTTC.

The V and J genes are TRBV6-1 and TRBJ2-2; weak D call: TRBD1 (6 bases). Trimming took off 8 bases at V and 6 bases at J, with 16 bases between the two ends. Germline loops: CDR1 MNHNS, CDR2 SASEGT. This CDR3 is built from 14 residues. The CDR3 nucleotides read TGTGCCAGCGGACAACTCCAGGGGTCCGGGGAGCTGTTTTTT. This sequence encodes CASGQLQGSGELFF.

This chain uses TRBV30 with TRBJ1-2; D is ambiguous. This CDR3 has 17 residues. CDR1 is GTSNPN, CDR2 SVGIG, per germline (reference sequence). V was clipped by 3 bases and J by 8 bases, with 28 bases between them. The CDR3, as DNA: TGTGCCTGGAGCGGGGTCACGGACTCCCCCGCCTGGACCGGCTACACCTTC. This translates into CAWSGVTDSPAWTGYTF.